This TCR beta chain was observed in a study of early T cells in non-severe SARS-CoV-2 infection. Broader study findings: Reliance on VDJdb matching favored anti-spike CD8 responses; private and CD4 specificities were missed.

From the 5' RACE reads, TCRdb called clonotypes with MiXCR, one entry per CDR3 protein. The sample contains tens of thousands of distinct CDR3 sequences, around 5.4% of which appear only once. The CDR3 is 14 residues long. Germline CDR1 and CDR2: SEHNR and FQNEAQ (reference sequence). V was shortened by 1 base and J by 3 bases, with 10 bases between the two germline ends. This clonotype was counted ten times or more. The target antigen is unknown. The rearrangement links TRBV7-9 to TRBJ2-7, with unresolved D. The TCR was taken from an adult who was a healthcare worker with PCR-confirmed SARS-CoV-2 infection or an uninfected control (not recorded which). Sample: whole blood. CDR3: CASSLESNLYEQYF. In DNA form, the CDR3 reads TGTGCCAGCAGCTTAGAGTCTAACCTCTACGAGCAGTACTTC.